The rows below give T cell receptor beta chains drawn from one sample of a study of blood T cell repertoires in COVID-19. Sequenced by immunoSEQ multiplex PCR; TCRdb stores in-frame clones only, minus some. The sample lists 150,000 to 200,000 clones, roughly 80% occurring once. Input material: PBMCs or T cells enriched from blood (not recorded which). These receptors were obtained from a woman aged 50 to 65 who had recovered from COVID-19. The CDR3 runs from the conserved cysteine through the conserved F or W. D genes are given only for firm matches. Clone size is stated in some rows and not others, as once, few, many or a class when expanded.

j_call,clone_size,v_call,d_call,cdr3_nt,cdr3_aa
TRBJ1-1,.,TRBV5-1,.,TGCGCCAGCAGCTGGTCACAGGACAGAAACACTGAAGCTTTCTTT,CASSWSQDRNTEAFF
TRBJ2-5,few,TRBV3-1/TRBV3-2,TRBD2,TGTGCCCGCAGCCACGGGAGGGGGGGGGAGACCCAGTACTTC,CARSHGRGGETQYF
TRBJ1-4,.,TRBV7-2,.,TGTGCCAGCAGCTTATCCGGGGGAGAAAAACTGTTTTTT,CASSLSGGEKLFF
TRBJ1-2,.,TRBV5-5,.,TGTGCCAGCAGCTTAATGTTCGATAGCAGGGGTGGCTACACCTTC,CASSLMFDSRGGYTF
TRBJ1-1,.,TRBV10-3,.,TGTGCCATCAGTGAGTCGATTGTGCCGGTCTTT,CAISESIVPVF
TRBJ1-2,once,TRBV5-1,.,TGCGCCAGCAGAGCGCCGGGACACCCGGGCTACACCTTC,CASRAPGHPGYTF
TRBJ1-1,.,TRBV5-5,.,TGTGCCAGCACTTTCTACCCGAACACTGAAGCTTTCTTT,CASTFYPNTEAFF
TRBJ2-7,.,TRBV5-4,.,TGTGCCAGCAGCCCGGACAGCGCCCCCGGCGAGCAGTACTTC,CASSPDSAPGEQYF
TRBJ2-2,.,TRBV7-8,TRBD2,TGTGCCACCGATAGTTACATAGCGGGAGGTGAAACCGGGGAGCTGTTTTTT,CATDSYIAGGETGELFF
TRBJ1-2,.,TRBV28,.,TGTGCCAGCAGTTTAGGGAGTGAGTTGAACTATGGCTACACCTTC,CASSLGSELNYGYTF
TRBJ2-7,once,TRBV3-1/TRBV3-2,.,TGTGCCAGCAGCCAGGAAGACAGTCACAGCTCCTACGAGCAGTACTTC,CASSQEDSHSSYEQYF
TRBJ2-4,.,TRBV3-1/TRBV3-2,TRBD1,TGTGCCAGCAGCCGAGGGACAGGGGTTAAAAACATTCAGTACTTC,CASSRGTGVKNIQYF
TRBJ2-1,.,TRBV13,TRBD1,TGTGCCAGCAGCTTAAGAGGGGGCGATGAGCAGTTCTTC,CASSLRGGDEQFF
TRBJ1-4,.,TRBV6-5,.,TGTGCCAGCAGTTCCCTACGCGGGAGGGGTAATGAAAAACTGTTTTTT,CASSSLRGRGNEKLFF
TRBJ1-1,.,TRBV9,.,TGTGCCAGCAGCGTAGGCGGGGGCAGAAGTCAAAACACTGAAGCTTTCTTT,CASSVGGGRSQNTEAFF
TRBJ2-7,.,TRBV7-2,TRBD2,TGTGCCAGCAGCTTTAGCGGGAGCAGATCCTACGAGCAGTACTTC,CASSFSGSRSYEQYF
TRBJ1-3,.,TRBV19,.,TGTGCCAGTTGTTACAGGGCCCGCTCTGGAAACACCATATATTTT,CASCYRARSGNTIYF
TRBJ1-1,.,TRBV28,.,TGTGCCAGCAGTTTAAGAGCAACTGAAGCTTTCTTT,CASSLRATEAFF
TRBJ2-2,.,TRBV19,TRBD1,TGTGCCAGTAGAAACAGGGGGCGCGGCACCGGGGAGCTGTTTTTT,CASRNRGRGTGELFF
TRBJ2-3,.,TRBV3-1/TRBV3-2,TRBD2,TGTGCCAGCAGCCAAGGCACCGGGACTAGCGGCACAGATACGCAGTATTTT,CASSQGTGTSGTDTQYF
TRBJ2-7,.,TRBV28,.,TGTGCCAGCAGTTTGTCAGCCGCGACAGCCCGATCAAGCTACGAGCAGTACTTC,CASSLSAATARSSYEQYF
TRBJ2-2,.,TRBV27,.,TGTGCCAGCAGTTTCCTAGCCGGGGAGCTGTTTTTT,CASSFLAGELFF
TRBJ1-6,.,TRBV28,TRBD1,TGTGCCAGCAGTTCCCCCACAGGGGACGGATCACCCCTCCACTTT,CASSSPTGDGSPLHF
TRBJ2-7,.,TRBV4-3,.,TGCGCCAGCAGCCAAGGTGGGGGCCGGAACGAGCAGTACTTC,CASSQGGGRNEQYF
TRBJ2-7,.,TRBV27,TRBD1,TGTGCCAGCAGTTTACAGGGGGCCTACGAGCAGTACTTC,CASSLQGAYEQYF
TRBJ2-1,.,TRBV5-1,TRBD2,TGCGCCAGCGAGGCGGGAGGTAGCTCCTACAATGAGCAGTTCTTC,CASEAGGSSYNEQFF
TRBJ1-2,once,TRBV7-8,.,TGTGCCAGCAGCTTGACGTTCGCGGATTATGGCTACACCTTC,CASSLTFADYGYTF
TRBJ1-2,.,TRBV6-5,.,TGTGCCAGCCGGACTGGGGAGCCCAGCTATGGCTACACCTTC,CASRTGEPSYGYTF
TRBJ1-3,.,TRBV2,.,TGTGCCAGCAGTGGCGGGTTGGCGGACGTCTCTGGAAACACCATATATTTT,CASSGGLADVSGNTIYF
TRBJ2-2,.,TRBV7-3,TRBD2,TGTGCCAGCAGCACTCAATCAGCGGGAGAATCCACCGGGGAGCTGTTTTTT,CASSTQSAGESTGELFF
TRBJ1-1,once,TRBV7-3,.,TGTGCCAGCAGCCCCTCGGGGGGGTGGGAAGCTTTCTTT,CASSPSGGWEAFF
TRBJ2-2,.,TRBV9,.,TGTGCCAGCAGCGTGGGGGGTGACACCGGGGAGCTGTTTTTT,CASSVGGDTGELFF
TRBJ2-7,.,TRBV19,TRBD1,TGTGCCAGTAGTTTCGCCGGGACAGGGGGCTACGAGCAGTACTTC,CASSFAGTGGYEQYF
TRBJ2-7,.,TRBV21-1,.,TGTGCCACCCACGGGGGGGCTCTCTACGAGCAGTACTTC,CATHGGALYEQYF
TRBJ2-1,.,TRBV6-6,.,TGTGCCAGCACAGGGTGGGAAAGTGAGCAGTTCTTC,CASTGWESEQFF
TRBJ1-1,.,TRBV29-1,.,TGCAGCGTTAAGGTCGGGATTATGAACACTGAAGCTTTCTTT,CSVKVGIMNTEAFF
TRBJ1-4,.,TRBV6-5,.,TGTGCCAGCAGAAGGACAGACGATAATGAAAAACTGTTTTTT,CASRRTDDNEKLFF
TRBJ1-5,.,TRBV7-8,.,TGTGCCAGCAGCTTAGCGGTCGGGATTTTCAATCAGCCCCAGCATTTT,CASSLAVGIFNQPQHF
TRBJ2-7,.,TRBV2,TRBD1,TGTGCCAGCATGATGGACAGGCCCCCGGGGGAGCAGTACTTC,CASMMDRPPGEQYF
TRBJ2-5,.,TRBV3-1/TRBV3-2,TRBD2,TGTGCCAGCAGCCACGACGACGAGCGGGGGCACGGGGAAGAGACCCAGTACTTC,CASSHDDERGHGEETQYF
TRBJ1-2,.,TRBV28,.,TGTGCCAGCAGGAAGGGAGATTATGGCTACACCTTC,CASRKGDYGYTF
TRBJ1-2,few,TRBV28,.,TGTGCCAGCAGTTTCGGGGTTGGCTACACCTTC,CASSFGVGYTF
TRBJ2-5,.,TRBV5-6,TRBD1,TGTGCCAGCAGCTTGGCCGGGACAGGGCAAGAGACCCAGTACTTC,CASSLAGTGQETQYF
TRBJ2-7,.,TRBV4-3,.,TGCGCCAGCAGCCAAGATTTGGAGGGCCTTACCTACGAGCAGTACTTC,CASSQDLEGLTYEQYF
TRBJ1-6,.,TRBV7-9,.,TGTGCCAGCAGCTTTCCAGGCTCACCCCTCCACTTT,CASSFPGSPLHF
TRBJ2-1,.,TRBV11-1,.,TGTGCCAGCAGTTCGTTACGGGGCTCCTACAATGAGCAGTTCTTC,CASSSLRGSYNEQFF
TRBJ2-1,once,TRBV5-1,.,TGCGCCAGCAGCTTGGGACAGGTCCACAATGAGCAGTTCTTC,CASSLGQVHNEQFF
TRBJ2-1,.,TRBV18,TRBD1,TGTGCCAGCTCACCTGACAGGGGGGTTGAGCAGTTCTTC,CASSPDRGVEQFF